What follows describes a single T cell receptor (beta chain). The data derive from a study of shared T cell receptors in the human thymus. Sequencing was performed with immunoSEQ multiplex PCR; in TCRdb, only in-frame clones are kept and a portion is missing. The repertoire includes hundreds of thousands of clones, more than 85% of them detected once, and roughly 0.02% sits in the top ten. Germline lookup yields CDR1 WNHNN and CDR2 SYGVQD (reference sequence). The length of the CDR3 is 16 residues. Trimming at V came to 4 bases and at J to 5 bases, leaving 8 bases not matched to a gene. The receptor was isolated from a human donor. The rearrangement links TRBV10-1 to TRBJ2-3; 11 bases are a match to TRBD2. Input material: thymocytes. The CDR3 loop is CASSGTSGSIGDTQYF. CDR3 coding DNA: TGCGCCAGCAGTGGTACTAGCGGGAGTATAGGAGATACGCAGTATTTT.